These T cell receptor beta chains were read from a single sample in a study of T cell responses to AZD1222 COVID-19 vaccine. Method: immunoSEQ multiplex PCR; TCRdb's copy keeps in-frame clones and lacks some. The sample includes about 140,000 clones, approximately 88% of them seen just once. The sequencing used peripheral blood, collected 28 days after the second dose of the MenACWY control vaccine. The origin of the receptors is an adult who received the MenACWY meningococcal vaccine as a control. Both conserved end residues are part of each CDR3. Each record gives: clone size, D gene, J gene, V gene, CDR3 DNA, CDR3 protein. D genes are given only for firm matches. Clone sizes are given selectively: once, few, many, or a class where the clone is expanded.

size: .
D: .
J: TRBJ1-4
V: TRBV6-1
DNA: TGTGCCAGCAGTGAAGTAAGAGTGGCAACTAATGAAAAACTGTTTTTT
CDR3: CASSEVRVATNEKLFF

size: .
D: TRBD1
J: TRBJ1-6
V: TRBV6-5
DNA: TGTGCCAGCAGTTTCGTAAACAGGGGGTCGAATTCACCCCTCCACTTT
CDR3: CASSFVNRGSNSPLHF

size: .
D: TRBD2
J: TRBJ2-3
V: TRBV5-1
DNA: TGCGCCAGCAGCTTGGTTTCCGGGAGGCTTAGCACAGATACGCAGTATTTT
CDR3: CASSLVSGRLSTDTQYF

size: once
D: TRBD1
J: TRBJ2-7
V: TRBV7-9
DNA: TGTGCCAGCAGCTTGACGGGACAGACCTGGGAGCAGTACTTC
CDR3: CASSLTGQTWEQYF

size: .
D: TRBD1
J: TRBJ2-7
V: TRBV2
DNA: TGTGCCAGCAACCTAAGGGACAGGGGGACAGAGCAGTACTTC
CDR3: CASNLRDRGTEQYF

size: few
D: .
J: TRBJ2-1
V: TRBV7-9
DNA: TGTGCCAGCAGCTCCCGGGACGGGTACAATGAGCAGTTCTTC
CDR3: CASSSRDGYNEQFF

size: .
D: TRBD1
J: TRBJ2-2
V: TRBV7-2
DNA: TGTGCCAGCAGCTATAACAGGGGTCAGAGGGAGCTGTTTTTT
CDR3: CASSYNRGQRELFF

size: .
D: .
J: TRBJ1-2
V: TRBV7-2
DNA: TGTGCCAGCAGCCCACAGACAGGCTTTGGGGGCTACACCTTC
CDR3: CASSPQTGFGGYTF

size: .
D: .
J: TRBJ1-6
V: TRBV7-9
DNA: TGTGCCAGCAGCCCCTGGGTGGGGGCAAAGGCCTATAATTCACCCCTCCACTTT
CDR3: CASSPWVGAKAYNSPLHF

size: .
D: .
J: TRBJ1-3
V: TRBV11-2
DNA: TGTGCCAGCAGCTTATCGGTATCTGGAAACACCATATATTTT
CDR3: CASSLSVSGNTIYF

size: once
D: TRBD1
J: TRBJ2-7
V: TRBV9
DNA: TGTGCCAGCAGCAACCCGGACAGGGAACTACACTTC
CDR3: CASSNPDRELHF

size: .
D: TRBD2
J: TRBJ2-5
V: TRBV29-1
DNA: TGCAGCGTTGAAGCCTTCGGGAGGGGAGAGACCCAGTACTTC
CDR3: CSVEAFGRGETQYF

size: .
D: .
J: TRBJ1-5
V: TRBV4-3
DNA: TGCGCCAGCAGCCAAGACCTCAACAGGGATGGCAATCAGCCCCAGCATTTT
CDR3: CASSQDLNRDGNQPQHF

size: .
D: .
J: TRBJ2-7
V: TRBV5-1
DNA: TGCGCCAGCAGCTTGGTACTCTGGGGAGGCTCCTACGAGCAGTACTTC
CDR3: CASSLVLWGGSYEQYF

size: .
D: TRBD1
J: TRBJ1-5
V: TRBV28
DNA: TGTGCCAGCAGTCTCACAGGGGGCTATCAGCCCCAGCATTTT
CDR3: CASSLTGGYQPQHF

size: once
D: .
J: TRBJ2-7
V: TRBV11-3
DNA: TGTGCCAGCAGCTTTCAGACCTACGAGCAGTACTTC
CDR3: CASSFQTYEQYF

size: .
D: TRBD2
J: TRBJ2-7
V: TRBV4-1
DNA: TGCGCCAGCAGCCGCAGCGAATGGACTAGCGGCCTCTACGAGCAGTACTTC
CDR3: CASSRSEWTSGLYEQYF

size: .
D: .
J: TRBJ1-6
V: TRBV25-1
DNA: TGTGCCAGCAGCTACCGTGCCTTAAGTTCACCCCTCCACTTT
CDR3: CASSYRALSSPLHF

size: once
D: TRBD2
J: TRBJ2-2
V: TRBV5-1
DNA: TGCGCCAGCAGCTTGGTAGCGGGACCCACCGGGGAGCTGTTTTTT
CDR3: CASSLVAGPTGELFF

size: .
D: .
J: TRBJ1-5
V: TRBV7-2
DNA: TGTGCCAGCAGCCTACGGGGGCAGCAGCCCCAGCATTTT
CDR3: CASSLRGQQPQHF

size: few
D: .
J: TRBJ1-3
V: TRBV18
DNA: TGTGCCAGCTCACCACGGCAACGCAGGGGTACCGGAAACACCATATATTTT
CDR3: CASSPRQRRGTGNTIYF

size: .
D: .
J: TRBJ1-1
V: TRBV2
DNA: TGTGCCAGCAATCGGGGAAAGAACACTGAAGCTTTCTTT
CDR3: CASNRGKNTEAFF

size: .
D: .
J: TRBJ1-2
V: TRBV4-1
DNA: TGCGCCAGCAGCCACTCCCGATCGAGCTATGGCTACACCTTC
CDR3: CASSHSRSSYGYTF

size: .
D: .
J: TRBJ1-4
V: TRBV28
DNA: TGTGCCAGCAGCGAGGGCGCGGATGAAAAACTGTTTTTT
CDR3: CASSEGADEKLFF

size: .
D: .
J: TRBJ1-5
V: TRBV27
DNA: TGTGCCAGGAGGGTGTTGGGTAATCAGCCCCAGCATTTT
CDR3: CARRVLGNQPQHF

size: .
D: TRBD2
J: TRBJ2-7
V: TRBV30
DNA: TGTGCCTGGGACGCAGCTAGCGGGATCCACGAGCAGTACTTC
CDR3: CAWDAASGIHEQYF

size: .
D: .
J: TRBJ1-2
V: TRBV30
DNA: TGTGCCTGGAGTGAGTGGGCAGGCGAGGGCTACACCTTC
CDR3: CAWSEWAGEGYTF

size: .
D: TRBD1
J: TRBJ1-4
V: TRBV29-1
DNA: TGCAGCGTGCCGGACAGGGTAACTGAAAAACTGTTTTTT
CDR3: CSVPDRVTEKLFF

size: .
D: .
J: TRBJ1-4
V: TRBV4-3
DNA: TGCGCCAGCAGCCAAGAGGGCGGGCTTACTAATGAAAAACTGTTTTTT
CDR3: CASSQEGGLTNEKLFF

size: few
D: TRBD1
J: TRBJ1-2
V: TRBV12-3/TRBV12-4
DNA: TGTGCCAGCAGTCCGACAGGGGGCTTGGGCTACACCTTC
CDR3: CASSPTGGLGYTF

size: .
D: TRBD1
J: TRBJ1-2
V: TRBV19
DNA: TGTGCCAGTAGTATAGCCGTGGACAGGAATAACTATGGCTACACCTTC
CDR3: CASSIAVDRNNYGYTF

size: .
D: .
J: TRBJ1-2
V: TRBV6-1
DNA: TGTGCCAGCAGTGATAGGCAGGGGATAAACTATGGCTACACCTTC
CDR3: CASSDRQGINYGYTF

size: .
D: .
J: TRBJ1-5
V: TRBV2
DNA: TGTGCCAGCACGGATAGCAATCAGCCCCAGCATTTT
CDR3: CASTDSNQPQHF

size: .
D: TRBD1
J: TRBJ1-2
V: TRBV5-1
DNA: TGCGCCAGCAGCTGGGGCGACAGGGGGCAAGGCTACACCTTC
CDR3: CASSWGDRGQGYTF

size: .
D: TRBD1
J: TRBJ2-1
V: TRBV5-6
DNA: TGTGCCAGCAGCTCGGGGACAGGGGGCTGGAATGAGCAGTTCTTC
CDR3: CASSSGTGGWNEQFF

size: .
D: .
J: TRBJ1-6
V: TRBV6-5
DNA: TGTGCCAGCAGTTACTCAGACAGGACTAATTCACCCCTCCACTTT
CDR3: CASSYSDRTNSPLHF

size: .
D: .
J: TRBJ2-2
V: TRBV29-1
DNA: TGCAGCGTTGAAGTAGACTTGGCCGGGGAGCTGTTTTTT
CDR3: CSVEVDLAGELFF

size: .
D: TRBD1
J: TRBJ2-5
V: TRBV5-1
DNA: TGCGCCAGCAGCTTGGGGGACAGTGTGTTTATGCAGACCCAGTACTTC
CDR3: CASSLGDSVFMQTQYF

size: .
D: .
J: TRBJ1-2
V: TRBV7-3
DNA: TGTGCCAGCAGCTTAACTGGACCACCAGCTAACTATGGCTACACCTTC
CDR3: CASSLTGPPANYGYTF

size: .
D: .
J: TRBJ2-7
V: TRBV12-5
DNA: TGTGCTAGTGGTTTGGATTCAAATTTGTACGAGCAGTACTTC
CDR3: CASGLDSNLYEQYF

size: .
D: .
J: TRBJ2-6
V: TRBV10-3
DNA: TGTGCCATCAGTCCTCAGTTCTCTGGGGCCAACGTCCTGACTTTC
CDR3: CAISPQFSGANVLTF

size: .
D: .
J: TRBJ2-1
V: TRBV3-1/TRBV3-2
DNA: TGTGCCAGCAGCCAAAGGCGGGCGGGGTACTACAATGAGCAGTTCTTC
CDR3: CASSQRRAGYYNEQFF

size: .
D: TRBD2
J: TRBJ2-3
V: TRBV7-2
DNA: TGTGCCAGCAGCCTGGGGGGGTTTTCGGATACGCAGTATTTT
CDR3: CASSLGGFSDTQYF

size: few
D: .
J: TRBJ1-2
V: TRBV7-2
DNA: TGTGCCAAGACGACAGAGGGGTCTAACTATGGCTACACCTTC
CDR3: CAKTTEGSNYGYTF

size: .
D: .
J: TRBJ2-5
V: TRBV2
DNA: TGTGCCAGCTGCCCCCCCGCCCAAGAGACCCAGTACTTC
CDR3: CASCPPAQETQYF

size: .
D: .
J: TRBJ2-3
V: TRBV2
DNA: TGTGCCAGCAGTTACCGCAGGGGTGGCACAGATACGCAGTATTTT
CDR3: CASSYRRGGTDTQYF

size: few
D: .
J: TRBJ2-1
V: TRBV9
DNA: TGTGCCAGCATGGGAGATTTCAATGAGCAGTTCTTC
CDR3: CASMGDFNEQFF

size: once
D: TRBD2
J: TRBJ2-3
V: TRBV7-3
DNA: TGTGCCAGCAGTCCGGGACTAGCCGCAGATACGCAGTATTTT
CDR3: CASSPGLAADTQYF

size: once
D: TRBD2
J: TRBJ2-1
V: TRBV7-9
DNA: TGTGCCAGCAGCAAAGCGGGGGCCATCTCCTACAATGAGCAGTTCTTC
CDR3: CASSKAGAISYNEQFF

size: .
D: .
J: TRBJ2-6
V: TRBV6-6
DNA: TGTGCCAGCAGCCCGCCGCAGGTGTCTGGGGCCAACGTCCTGACTTTC
CDR3: CASSPPQVSGANVLTF

size: .
D: TRBD2
J: TRBJ2-7
V: TRBV5-6
DNA: TGTGCCAGCAGCTCTGTGGAGCGGGGGTGGGTCTACGAGCAGTACTTC
CDR3: CASSSVERGWVYEQYF

size: .
D: TRBD1
J: TRBJ2-7
V: TRBV11-3
DNA: TGTGCCAGCAGCCAGGGGGCAGCTTACGAGCAGTACTTC
CDR3: CASSQGAAYEQYF

size: many
D: .
J: TRBJ1-5
V: TRBV7-2
DNA: TGTGCCAGCAGATCACAGGCGATCAATCAGCCCCAGCATTTT
CDR3: CASRSQAINQPQHF

size: few
D: .
J: TRBJ1-1
V: TRBV7-2
DNA: TGTGCCAGCAGCCCGGCGGGGCTGGCTTTCTTT
CDR3: CASSPAGLAFF

size: .
D: .
J: TRBJ1-6
V: TRBV5-1
DNA: TGCGCCAGCAGCTTGGTGGTAGGGCCACCCCTCCACTTT
CDR3: CASSLVVGPPLHF